This T cell receptor (beta chain) was documented in a study of beta chain features in type 1 diabetes. Findings and limits, study-wide: Type 1 diabetes patients had moderately but significantly shorter TCRB CDR3s in all four CD4+ subsets.

Reverse transcription of all isolated RNA meant that expressed TCRB transcripts were sequenced. This table comes from immunoSEQ multiplex PCR, and its TCRdb copy is limited to in-frame clones, with some not included. The sample holds 150,000 to 200,000 clones, roughly 9% seen once. To note about this clone: Its antigen is not known.

The TCR originated in a woman aged 25 to 39 with type 1 diabetes. The sequencing sample was made of central memory CD4+ T cells from blood.

The CDR3 region has the DNA TGCAGCGTTGAAGGAGGTCGAGGCTTCAACAATGAGCAGTTCTTC. Its translation is CSVEGGRGFNNEQFF. The chain combines TRBV29-1 with TRBJ2-1; D uncertain. The CDR3 totals 15 residues. CDR1 is SQVTM, CDR2 ANQGSEA, per germline. Trimming pared 1 base from V and 5 bases from J, leaving 15 bases between.